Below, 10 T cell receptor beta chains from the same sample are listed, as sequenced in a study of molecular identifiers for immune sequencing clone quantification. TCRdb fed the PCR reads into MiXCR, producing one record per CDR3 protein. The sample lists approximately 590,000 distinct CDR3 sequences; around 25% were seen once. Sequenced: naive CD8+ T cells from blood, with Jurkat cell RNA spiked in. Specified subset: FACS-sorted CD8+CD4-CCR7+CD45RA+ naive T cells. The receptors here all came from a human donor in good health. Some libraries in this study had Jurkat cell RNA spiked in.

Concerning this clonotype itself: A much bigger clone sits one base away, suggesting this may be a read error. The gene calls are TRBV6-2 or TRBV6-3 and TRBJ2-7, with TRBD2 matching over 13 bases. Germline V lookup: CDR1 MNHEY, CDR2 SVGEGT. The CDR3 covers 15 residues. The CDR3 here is CASSYGLAGEYGQYF. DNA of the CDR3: TGTGCCAGCAGTTACGGACTAGCGGGAGAATACGGGCAGTACTTC.

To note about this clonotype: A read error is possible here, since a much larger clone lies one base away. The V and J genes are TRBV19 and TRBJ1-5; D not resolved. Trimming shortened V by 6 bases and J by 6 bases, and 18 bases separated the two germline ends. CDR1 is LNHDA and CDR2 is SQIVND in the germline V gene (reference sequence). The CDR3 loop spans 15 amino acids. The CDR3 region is CASSPGPLISQPQHF. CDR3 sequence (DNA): TGTGCCAGTAGCCCAGGACCGTTGATTAGTCAGCCCCAGCATTTT.

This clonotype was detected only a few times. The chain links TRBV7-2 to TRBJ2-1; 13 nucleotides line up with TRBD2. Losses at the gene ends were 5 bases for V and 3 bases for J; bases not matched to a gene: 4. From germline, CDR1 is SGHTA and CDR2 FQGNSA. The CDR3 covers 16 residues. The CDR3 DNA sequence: TGTGCCAGCAGCCAGGGACTAGCGGGGTTCTACAATGAGCAGTTCTTC. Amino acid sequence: CASSQGLAGFYNEQFF.

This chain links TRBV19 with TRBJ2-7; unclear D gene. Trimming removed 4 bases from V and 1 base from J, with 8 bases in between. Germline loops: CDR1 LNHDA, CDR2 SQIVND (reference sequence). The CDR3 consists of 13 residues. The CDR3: CASSTETSYEQYF. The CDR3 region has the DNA TGTGCCAGTAGTACAGAGACATCCTACGAGCAGTACTTC.

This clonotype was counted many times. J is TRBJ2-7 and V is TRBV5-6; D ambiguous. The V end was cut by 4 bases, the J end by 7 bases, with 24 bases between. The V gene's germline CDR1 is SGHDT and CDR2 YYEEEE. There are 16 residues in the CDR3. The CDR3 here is CASSLAVRINRREQYF. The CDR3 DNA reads TGTGCCAGCAGCCTCGCCGTCCGGATCAACAGAAGAGAGCAGTACTTC.

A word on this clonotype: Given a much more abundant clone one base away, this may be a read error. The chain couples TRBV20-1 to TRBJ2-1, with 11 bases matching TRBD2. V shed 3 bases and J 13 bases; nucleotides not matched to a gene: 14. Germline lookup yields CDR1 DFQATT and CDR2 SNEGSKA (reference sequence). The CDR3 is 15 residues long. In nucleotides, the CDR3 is TGCAGTGCTAGGTCCACTAGCGGGAGAAAGGGTGACCAGTTCTTC. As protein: CSARSTSGRKGDQFF.

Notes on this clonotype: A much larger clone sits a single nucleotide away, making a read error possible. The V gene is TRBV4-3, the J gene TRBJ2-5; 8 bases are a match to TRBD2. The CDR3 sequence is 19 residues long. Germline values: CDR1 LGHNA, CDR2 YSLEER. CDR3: CARSQALVRAGAAVETQYF. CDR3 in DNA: TGCGCCCGCAGCCAAGCCCTAGTTCGAGCGGGAGCGGCCGTGGAGACCCAGTACTTC.

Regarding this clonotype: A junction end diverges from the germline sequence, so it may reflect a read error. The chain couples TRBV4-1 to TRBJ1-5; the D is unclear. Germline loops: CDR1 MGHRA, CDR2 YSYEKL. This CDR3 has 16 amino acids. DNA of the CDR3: TGCGCCAGCAGCCAAACGGGGAGTTATGACAATCAGCCCCAGCGTTTT. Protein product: CASSQTGSYDNQPQRF.

The CDR3 loop is CASSPRGREQYF. CDR3 DNA: TGTGCCAGCAGTCCGCGCGGGCGCGAGCAGTACTTC. This chain uses TRBV27 with TRBJ2-7, with D possibly matching TRBD2 (5 bases). The V gene lost 5 bases and the J gene lost 6 bases, with 11 bases spanning the gap. Germline CDR1 MNHEY, CDR2 SMNVEV (reference sequence). CDR3 length equals 12 residues.

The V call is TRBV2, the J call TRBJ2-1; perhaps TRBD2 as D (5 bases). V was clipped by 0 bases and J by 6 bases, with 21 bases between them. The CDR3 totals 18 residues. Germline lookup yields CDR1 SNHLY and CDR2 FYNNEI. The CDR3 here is CASSEAPAETSKSNEQFF. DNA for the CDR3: TGTGCCAGCAGTGAAGCCCCAGCGGAAACTTCCAAGAGCAATGAGCAGTTCTTC.